Below are 15 T cell receptor beta chains sequenced from a single sample in a study of beta chain features in type 1 diabetes. The antigens of these receptors remain unknown. Study-wide findings and caveats: Type 1 diabetes patients had TCRB CDR3s that were shorter (moderately but significantly so) in all four CD4+ subsets.

TCRB transcripts that were expressed got sequenced, as all of the isolated RNA had been reverse transcribed. Clones were read by immunoSEQ multiplex PCR, and TCRdb kept only the in-frame ones, dropping some. Seen here are 600,000 to 700,000 clones, around 12% observed once, and the top ten hold around 0.12%. The source material was naive CD4+ T cells from blood. The receptors shown here come from a man aged 25-40 years with type 1 diabetes.

V and J are TRBV2 and TRBJ1-3; D ambiguous. V lost 4 bases and J 0 bases, leaving 7 bases between the germline ends. The length of the CDR3 is 14 residues. Germline assignment: CDR1 SNHLY and CDR2 FYNNEI. Here the CDR3 reads CASSVGSSGNTIYF. The CDR3 DNA is TGTGCCAGCAGTGTCGGGAGCTCTGGAAACACCATATATTTT.

This clone was seen more than once but under ten times. Sequence at one end of the junction differs from germline and may be a read error. The V call is TRBV19, the J call TRBJ1-3; no clear D gene. CDR1 is LNHDA, CDR2 SQIVND, per germline (reference sequence). This CDR3 is built from 12 residues. The CDR3 sequence is CASSIGDRSVAF. DNA of the CDR3: TGTGCCAGTAGTATTGGCGACCGATCAGTCGCGTTT.

In this sample, this clone turned up a few times. The rearrangement uses TRBV6-1 and TRBJ2-3, with unresolved D. V dropped 4 bases and J dropped 6 bases, with 11 bases sitting between them. This CDR3 is 13 amino acids long. Germline V gene sequence: CDR1 MNHNS, CDR2 SASEGT. The CDR3 coding sequence is TGTGCCAGCAGTGGGACCTTCCGCGATACGCAGTATTTT. It is translated as CASSGTFRDTQYF.

This clone has only a few counts. The chain is built from TRBV13 and TRBJ1-5; 7 bases fit TRBD1. The germline V gene encodes CDR1 PRHDT and CDR2 FYEKMQ (reference sequence). The junction had 11 bases not matched to a gene; V was cut back by 2 bases and J by 1 base. The CDR3 runs 18 residues. The CDR3: CASSLSVSSGGSNQPQHF. In DNA form, the CDR3 reads TGTGCCAGCAGCTTATCAGTCTCCTCAGGGGGGAGCAATCAGCCCCAGCATTTT.

The chain recombines TRBV6-5 with TRBJ2-7; 8 bases fit TRBD2. This CDR3 has 13 amino acids. V shed 6 bases and J 4 bases; nucleotides not matched to a gene: 5. Germline assignment: CDR1 MNHEY and CDR2 SVGAGI. CDR3 residues: CASRRGVVYEQYF. CDR3 coding DNA: TGTGCCAGCAGGCGGGGGGTAGTTTACGAGCAGTACTTC.

The V and J genes are TRBV5-4 and TRBJ2-7, with 11 bases fitting TRBD1. V gave up 4 bases and J gave up 5 bases; unmatched junction bases: 11. This CDR3 has 16 residues. Germline V lookup: CDR1 SGHNT, CDR2 YYREEE (reference sequence). The CDR3 sequence is CASSHARDRGANEQYF. DNA for the CDR3: TGTGCCAGCAGCCATGCCAGGGACAGGGGGGCAAACGAGCAGTACTTC.

This sequence joins TRBV6-6 and TRBJ2-5; 8 bases map to TRBD1. The V segment lost 2 bases and the J segment 2 bases; nucleotides outside the gene matches: 7. Per the germline V gene, CDR1 is MNHNY and CDR2 is SVGAGI (reference sequence). There are 16 residues in the CDR3. The CDR3: CASSYPGTGDQETQYF. The CDR3 DNA sequence: TGTGCCAGCAGTTACCCCGGGACAGGAGATCAAGAGACCCAGTACTTC.

The chain links TRBV7-9 to TRBJ2-6, with 7 bases matching TRBD1. The CDR3 runs 15 residues. CDR1 and CDR2 (germline): SEHNR, FQNEAQ (reference sequence). The V and J ends lost 5 bases and 5 bases, in that order; junction bases with no gene match: 6. This CDR3 is CASSPRDSWANVLTF. In DNA form, the CDR3 reads TGTGCCAGCAGCCCAAGGGACAGCTGGGCCAACGTCCTGACTTTC.

This clone was detected only a few times. The rearrangement uses TRBV29-1 and TRBJ2-7; possibly TRBD1 for D (5 bases). The germline gives CDR1 SQVTM, CDR2 ANQGSEA. Between the trimmed V and J ends, which lost 5 bases and 5 bases, there was a span of 10 bases. CDR3 length: 11 amino acids. The CDR3 here is CSVLRANEQYF. The CDR3 DNA sequence: TGCAGCGTTCTCAGGGCAAACGAGCAGTACTTC.

The V call is TRBV28, the J call TRBJ1-2, with D unclear. The germline gives CDR1 MDHEN, CDR2 SYDVKM. This CDR3 has 15 residues. V dropped 5 bases and J dropped 0 bases, with 13 bases sitting between them. The CDR3 loop is CASSRGNRANYGYTF. The CDR3 DNA follows: TGTGCCAGCAGTCGCGGCAACCGGGCTAACTATGGCTACACCTTC.

CDR3 DNA sequence: TGTGCCAGCAGTTACGGGTCGGGAAACACCATATATTTT. The encoded protein is CASSYGSGNTIYF. The V and J genes are TRBV6-6 and TRBJ1-3, with D unclear. The CDR3 is 13 amino acids. The ends were cut back, 2 bases at V and 4 bases at J, with 6 bases in the middle. Per germline, CDR1 MNHNY and CDR2 SVGAGI (reference sequence).

The rearrangement uses TRBV15 and TRBJ2-4, with a weak D call TRBD2 (5 bases). The V gene's germline CDR1 is LNHNV and CDR2 YYDKDF (reference sequence). Trimming removed 6 bases at V and 1 base at J, with 10 bases between. This CDR3 is 14 amino acids long. The CDR3 loop is CATRLTGAKNIQYF. The CDR3 bases are TGTGCCACCAGGTTGACGGGGGCCAAAAACATTCAGTACTTC.

The rearrangement links TRBV10-3 to TRBJ2-1, with 9 positions matching TRBD1. The junction had 7 bases not matched to a gene; V was cut back by 2 bases and J by 5 bases. Germline lookup yields CDR1 ENHRY and CDR2 SYGVKD. The CDR3 extends over 16 amino acids. The CDR3 DNA follows: TGTGCCATCAGTGAGGAACCGGGACAGGGAAACAATGAGCAGTTCTTC. Translating gives CAISEEPGQGNNEQFF.

This clone was observed a few times. This chain links TRBV13 with TRBJ2-3, with D unclear. Trimming removed 0 bases at V and 2 bases at J, with 15 bases between. Germline V lookup: CDR1 PRHDT, CDR2 FYEKMQ (reference sequence). The CDR3 has 17 amino acids. The CDR3 region is CASSLGGRPYFTDTQYF. The CDR3 bases are TGTGCCAGCAGCTTAGGTGGCCGACCCTATTTCACAGATACGCAGTATTTT.

The chain recombines TRBV28 with TRBJ1-4; D not resolved. In germline, CDR1 is MDHEN, CDR2 SYDVKM. V gave up 10 bases and J gave up 1 base, with 4 bases separating them. The CDR3 sequence is 11 residues long. CDR3 in DNA: TGTGCCATCGAAACTAATGAAAAACTGTTTTTT. Its protein is CAIETNEKLFF.